This TCR beta chain was captured by sequencing in a study of cytomegalovirus exposure and HLA in healthy donors. At the level of the study: Early on, a data release was issued that held some 85 million unique TCRs from HLA-typed donors. General observations from the study: The authors confirmed in vitro that a few CMV-associated chains were specific for CMV antigens. According to the study, 160 or so TCR beta chains were cytomegalovirus-associated. Earlier results showed most TCR beta V segments being productive about 90% or about 30% of the time.

The PCR employed 60 Vbeta primers together with 13 Jbeta primers. The table came from immunoSEQ multiplex PCR; TCRdb's copy has only in-frame clones and leaves some out. The sample carries fewer than 150,000 clones, 75% to 90% recorded once. Concerning this clone itself: Antigen: not known.

Germline loops: CDR1 MNHNS, CDR2 SASEGT. There are 13 residues in the CDR3. V lost 4 bases and J 14 bases, leaving 15 bases between the germline ends. The receptor comes from a man in his forties or fifties in good health and CMV-seronegative. This rearrangement joins TRBV6-1 to TRBJ1-6, with TRBD1 as a possible D gene (5 bases). The material sequenced was PBMCs. The CDR3 sequence is CASSATGLQALHF. CDR3 DNA sequence: TGTGCCAGCAGTGCCACAGGCCTCCAGGCCCTCCACTTT.